Listed here are 12 T cell receptor beta chains from one sample, sequenced in a study of cytomegalovirus exposure and HLA in healthy donors. This PCR relied on a set of 60 Vbeta primers and 13 Jbeta primers. TCRdb's table, derived via immunoSEQ multiplex PCR, lists solely in-frame clones and lacks some. Among about 130,000 clones, 80% were seen once, and the ten largest hold 1%. Sequencing was performed on PBMCs. The receptors shown here come from a middle-aged man in good health and CMV-seronegative.

The chain joins TRBV28 to TRBJ1-2, with TRBD1 identical over 7 bases. Germline V gene sequence: CDR1 MDHEN, CDR2 SYDVKM. J was trimmed by 3 bases and V by 3 bases; bases with no gene match: 13. The CDR3 is 17 amino acids. CDR3 nucleotide sequence: TGTGCCAGCAGTTTGATCTTCCTCGGACAGGAACACTATGGCTACACCTTC. Encoded protein: CASSLIFLGQEHYGYTF.

In this sample, this clone turned up once. CDR3 nucleotides: TGTGCCAGCAGCGTAGAGGGGCGGTCACCCCTCCACTTT. Translated, it gives CASSVEGRSPLHF. The chain couples TRBV9 to TRBJ1-6; maybe TRBD1 (5 bases). The CDR3 has 13 amino acids. V was cut by 0 bases and J by 10 bases, with 8 bases left in between. Germline V gives CDR1 SGDLS, CDR2 YYNGEE.

To note about this clone: Other nucleotide sequences in the sample specify the same CDR3. The gene calls are TRBV5-1 and TRBJ2-1; 8 bases line up with TRBD2. J was trimmed by 4 bases and V by 4 bases; bases with no gene match: 7. Germline V lookup: CDR1 SGHRS, CDR2 YFSETQ. The CDR3 contains 15 residues. CDR3 amino acids: CASSLTSGAYNEQFF. The CDR3 nucleotides are TGCGCCAGCAGCCTAACTAGCGGCGCTTACAATGAGCAGTTCTTC.

Written as DNA, the CDR3 is TGTGCCAGCAGCTACGGGCTGGAGGGTGGCTACACCTTC. Amino acid sequence: CASSYGLEGGYTF. This chain links TRBV4-2 with TRBJ1-2, with D uncertain. Germline V gives CDR1 LGHNA, CDR2 YNFKEQ. This CDR3 has 13 residues. Trimming took off 5 bases at V and 7 bases at J, with 14 bases between the two ends.

The rearrangement joins TRBV28 to TRBJ2-7; 7 bases agree with TRBD2. Germline trimming cut 7 bases from V and 0 bases from J; bases unmatched to any gene: 9. Germline CDR1 reads MDHEN; CDR2 reads SYDVKM. The CDR3 totals 15 residues. CDR3 in DNA: TGTGCCAGCACCCTGGGGGACTACTACTCCTACGAGCAGTACTTC. Protein product: CASTLGDYYSYEQYF.

This clone appeared a few times. The V and J genes are TRBV10-3 and TRBJ2-1, with D possibly being TRBD2 (6 bases). Germline V CDR1 and CDR2: ENHRY, SYGVKD. The CDR3 spans 15 residues. V lost 6 bases to trimming and J lost 8 bases, with 20 bases between them. The CDR3 bases are TGTGCCATCAGACGGACTACCTCCTTGGTGTATGAGCAGTTCTTC. This encodes CAIRRTTSLVYEQFF.

The chain recombines TRBV28 with TRBJ2-1; 8 nucleotides align to TRBD2. V lost 2 bases, J lost 6 bases, and 6 bases stayed unmatched. Germline V gene sequence: CDR1 MDHEN, CDR2 SYDVKM. This CDR3 comprises 15 residues. CDR3 sequence: CASSLVAGMGNEQFF. In nucleotides, the CDR3 is TGTGCCAGCAGTTTAGTAGCGGGAATGGGCAATGAGCAGTTCTTC.

The rearrangement joins TRBV5-1 to TRBJ1-4; D not certain. CDR3 length: 14 residues. V dropped 6 bases and J dropped 7 bases, with 16 bases sitting between them. CDR1 and CDR2 (germline): SGHRS, YFSETQ. The CDR3 spells CASIRASAGEKLFF. The CDR3 bases are TGCGCCAGCATTCGGGCCTCGGCGGGTGAAAAACTGTTTTTT.

The gene calls are TRBV27 and TRBJ2-5; 7 bases match TRBD2. There are 15 residues in the CDR3. Germline values: CDR1 MNHEY, CDR2 SMNVEV (reference sequence). The V gene end was trimmed by 3 bases and the J gene end by 4 bases; junction bases not matched to a gene: 8. This CDR3 reads CASSLWGGGLETQYF. Written as DNA, the CDR3 is TGTGCCAGCAGTTTGTGGGGGGGAGGTTTAGAGACCCAGTACTTC.

In this sample, this clone turned up a few times. This sequence joins TRBV5-1 and TRBJ2-2; D gene unclear. CDR3 size: 16 residues. Trimming stripped 4 bases from V and 1 base from J, with 14 bases between. Germline assignment: CDR1 SGHRS and CDR2 YFSETQ. This CDR3 reads CASSPGYRRNTGELFF. The CDR3 bases are TGCGCCAGCAGCCCCGGTTATAGAAGGAACACCGGGGAGCTGTTTTTT.

The rearrangement links TRBV6-5 to TRBJ1-3; 11 nucleotides agree with TRBD1. Germline lookup yields CDR1 MNHEY and CDR2 SVGAGI. This CDR3 contains 15 residues. J was trimmed by 2 bases and V by 6 bases; bases with no gene match: 3. This CDR3 is CASRMDRGPGNTIYF. The CDR3, as DNA: TGTGCCAGCAGGATGGACAGGGGGCCTGGAAACACCATATATTTT.

V usage is TRBV6-5 and J usage is TRBJ1-2; 10 bases agree with TRBD1. This CDR3 has 14 residues. CDR1 and CDR2 (germline): MNHEY, SVGAGI. V dropped 6 bases and J dropped 10; count of bases not matched to a gene: 11. CDR3 protein: CASRFRDRGRDYTF. The CDR3, as DNA: TGTGCCAGCAGGTTCCGGGACAGGGGCCGTGACTACACCTTC.